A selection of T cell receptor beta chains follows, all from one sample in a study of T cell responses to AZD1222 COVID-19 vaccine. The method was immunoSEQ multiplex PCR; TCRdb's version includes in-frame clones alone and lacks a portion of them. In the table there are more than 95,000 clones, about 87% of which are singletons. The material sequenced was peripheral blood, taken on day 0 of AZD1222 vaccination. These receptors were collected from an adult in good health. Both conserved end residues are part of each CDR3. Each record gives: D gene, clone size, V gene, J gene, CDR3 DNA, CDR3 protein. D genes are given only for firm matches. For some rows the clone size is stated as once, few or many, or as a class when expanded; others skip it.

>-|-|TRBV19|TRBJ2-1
TGTGCCAGTAGTCCCCGGTTACTGGGTGAGCAGTTCTTC
CASSPRLLGEQFF
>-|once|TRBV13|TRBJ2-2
TGTGCCAGCAACCAGAACACCGGGGAGCTGTTTTTT
CASNQNTGELFF
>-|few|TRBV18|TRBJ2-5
TGTGCCAGCTCCCTGGAGCAGGGCAAGCCTCAAGAGACCCAGTACTTC
CASSLEQGKPQETQYF
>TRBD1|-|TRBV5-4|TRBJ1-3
TGTGCCAGCAGCCCTAATGGACAGGTCTCTGGAAACACCATATATTTT
CASSPNGQVSGNTIYF
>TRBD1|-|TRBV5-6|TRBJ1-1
TGTGCCAGCAGCTTGGTTCAGGGGGCACATACTGAAGCTTTCTTT
CASSLVQGAHTEAFF
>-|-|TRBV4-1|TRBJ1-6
TGCGCCAGCAGCCGGGAGAGGACTAATTCACCCCTCCACTTT
CASSRERTNSPLHF
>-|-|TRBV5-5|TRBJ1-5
TGTGCCAGCAGCAGGAGCAATAGCAATCAGCCCCAGCATTTT
CASSRSNSNQPQHF
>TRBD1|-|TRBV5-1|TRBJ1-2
TGCGCCAGCAGCCGGGGGGACAGGGGGCCGAGCTATGGCTACACCTTC
CASSRGDRGPSYGYTF
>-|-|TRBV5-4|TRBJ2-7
TGTGCCAGCAGCTTTGATCAGGGACCCTACGAGCAGTACTTC
CASSFDQGPYEQYF
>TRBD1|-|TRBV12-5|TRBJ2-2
TGTGCTAGTGGCGGCCGGGACAGGGGTACGACCGGGGAGCTGTTTTTT
CASGGRDRGTTGELFF
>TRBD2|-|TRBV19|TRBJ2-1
TGTGCCAGTACGGGACTAGCGGGAGCCTACAATGAGCAGTTCTTC
CASTGLAGAYNEQFF
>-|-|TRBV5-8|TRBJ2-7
TGTGCCAGCAACATGGGGCGTGACGAGCAGTACTTC
CASNMGRDEQYF
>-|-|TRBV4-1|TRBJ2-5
TGCGCCAGCTCCCCACTACCCAGGGAGACCCAGTACTTC
CASSPLPRETQYF
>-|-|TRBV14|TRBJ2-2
TGTGCCAGCAGCCGCAGGGATATCGGGGAGCTGTTTTTT
CASSRRDIGELFF
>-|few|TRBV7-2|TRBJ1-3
TGTGCCAGCTCCGGGACACTTACTGGAAACACCATATATTTT
CASSGTLTGNTIYF
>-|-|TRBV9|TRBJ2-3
TGTGCCAGCAGCGTAGCTAGCCCAGATACGCAGTATTTT
CASSVASPDTQYF
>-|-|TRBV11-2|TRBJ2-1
TGTGCCAGCAGGTTGGCCAATGAGCAGTTCTTC
CASRLANEQFF
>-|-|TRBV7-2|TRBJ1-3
TGTGCCAGCAGCTTAGAGCGGGGAAACACCATATATTTT
CASSLERGNTIYF
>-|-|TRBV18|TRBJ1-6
TGTGCCAGCTCACCAGTGGGGAATTCACCCCTCCACTTT
CASSPVGNSPLHF
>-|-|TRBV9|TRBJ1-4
TGTGCCAGCAGCGAACGAGGGGCTAATGAAAAACTGTTTTTT
CASSERGANEKLFF
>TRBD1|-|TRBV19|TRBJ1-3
TGTGCCAGTAGTACGGACAGGGCTGGAAACACCATATATTTT
CASSTDRAGNTIYF
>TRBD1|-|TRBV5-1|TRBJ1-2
TGCGCCAGCAGCTTAACAGGGGAGTATGGCTACACCTTC
CASSLTGEYGYTF
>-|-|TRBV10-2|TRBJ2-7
TGCGCCAGCAGTGAGTCATTAGGAGGGGTCGAGCAGTACTTC
CASSESLGGVEQYF
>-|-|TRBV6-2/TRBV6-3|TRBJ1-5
TGTGCCAGCAGTAGGACGGTCGATCAGCCCCAGCATTTT
CASSRTVDQPQHF